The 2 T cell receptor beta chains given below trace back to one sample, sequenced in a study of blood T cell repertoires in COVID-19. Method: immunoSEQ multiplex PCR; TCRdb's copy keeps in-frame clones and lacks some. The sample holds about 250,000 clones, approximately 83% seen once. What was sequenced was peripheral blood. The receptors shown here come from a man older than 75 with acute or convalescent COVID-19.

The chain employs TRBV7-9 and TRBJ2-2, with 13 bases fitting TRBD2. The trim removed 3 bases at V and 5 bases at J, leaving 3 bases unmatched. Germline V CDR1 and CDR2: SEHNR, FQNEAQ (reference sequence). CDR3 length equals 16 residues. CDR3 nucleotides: TGTGCCAGCAGCTTGACGGGACTAGCGGGAACCGGGGAGCTGTTTTTT. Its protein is CASSLTGLAGTGELFF.

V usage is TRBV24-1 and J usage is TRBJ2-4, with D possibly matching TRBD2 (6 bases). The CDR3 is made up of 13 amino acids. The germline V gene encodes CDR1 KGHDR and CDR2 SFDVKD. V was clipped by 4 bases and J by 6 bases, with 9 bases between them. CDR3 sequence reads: CATSDGLLNIQYF. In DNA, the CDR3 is TGTGCCACCAGTGACGGACTATTAAACATTCAGTACTTC.